The rows below give T cell receptor beta chains drawn from one sample of a study of cytomegalovirus exposure and HLA in healthy donors. Clones were sequenced by immunoSEQ multiplex PCR, and TCRdb holds only the in-frame ones, with some missing. The profile covers roughly 190,000 clones, with around 82% appearing a single time and roughly 15% taken by the ten largest. The material sequenced was PBMCs. The source is a woman aged 25 to 39 in good health and CMV-seropositive. Each CDR3 is given with its conserved first and last residue. The D gene is left open where the match is weak. Expanded clones get a size class; other rows say once, few or many, or leave the size out.

clone size	V gene	D gene	J gene	CDR3 DNA	CDR3 protein
NA	TRBV2	TRBD1	TRBJ1-5	TGTGCCAGCAGTGGCACAGGGGCCCCCCAGCCCCCGCATTTT	CASSGTGAPQPPHF
NA	TRBV5-1	TRBD1	TRBJ2-7	TGCGCCAGCAGCCGGACAGGGGAATCCTACGAGCAGTACTTC	CASSRTGESYEQYF
few	TRBV6-6	NA	TRBJ2-7	TGTGCCAGCACTATGACAGCCAGCTCCTACGAGCAGTACTTC	CASTMTASSYEQYF
NA	TRBV5-1	TRBD2	TRBJ2-2	TGCGCCAGCAGCTTTGGGACTAGCGGGCCCGGGGAGCTGTTTTTT	CASSFGTSGPGELFF
once	TRBV2	NA	TRBJ2-7	TGTGCCAGCAGGGATTCGACAGGAAGATCCTACGAGCAGTACTTC	CASRDSTGRSYEQYF
few	TRBV11-2	NA	TRBJ1-5	TGTGCCAGCAGCTTCGTGACAGGCAATCAGCCCCAGCATTTT	CASSFVTGNQPQHF
few	TRBV5-1	TRBD2	TRBJ2-7	TGCGCCAGCAGCCCGGGGGGTTACGAGCAGTACTTC	CASSPGGYEQYF
NA	TRBV11-2	NA	TRBJ2-7	TGTGCCAGCAGCTTAGAGGGCAGGGGCGGCTACGAGCAGTACTTC	CASSLEGRGGYEQYF
NA	TRBV19	TRBD2	TRBJ2-7	TGTGCCAGTAGTATAACACTAGCGGGGAACTACGAGCAGTACTTC	CASSITLAGNYEQYF
NA	TRBV30	NA	TRBJ1-5	TGTGCCTGGAGTGTGAGTAGCAATCAGCCCCAGCATTTT	CAWSVSSNQPQHF
NA	TRBV29-1	TRBD1	TRBJ1-2	TGCAGCGTTGAAGCGGCAGGGGGTTTTTATGGCTACACCTTC	CSVEAAGGFYGYTF
NA	TRBV5-1	NA	TRBJ2-2	TGCGCCAGCAGCTTGGAGACCGGGGGGAACACCGGGGAGCTGTTTTTT	CASSLETGGNTGELFF
once	TRBV6-1	NA	TRBJ2-7	TGTGCCAGCAGTGAACCTCGCTACGAGCAGTACTTC	CASSEPRYEQYF
NA	TRBV2	NA	TRBJ1-5	TGTGCCAGCAGTGAATGGGGCCAGGGCAATCAGCCCCAGCATTTT	CASSEWGQGNQPQHF
NA	TRBV5-1	NA	TRBJ2-1	TGCGCCAGCACCCACGTCGGGGACAATGAGCAGTTCTTC	CASTHVGDNEQFF
once	TRBV30	NA	TRBJ2-3	TGTGCCTGGAGATCGACAGATACGCAGTATTTT	CAWRSTDTQYF
NA	TRBV4-2	TRBD2	TRBJ2-1	TGTGCCAGCAGCCAAACGGCGGCTAGCGGGGGGTATGAGCAGTTCTTC	CASSQTAASGGYEQFF
NA	TRBV6-6	NA	TRBJ2-5	TGTGCCAGCAGTCGCCCGGGAGAGACCCAGTACTTC	CASSRPGETQYF
NA	TRBV2	NA	TRBJ1-5	TGTGCCAGCAGTGAAAACGCGTATAGCAATCAGCCCCAGCATTTT	CASSENAYSNQPQHF
NA	TRBV5-8	TRBD1	TRBJ1-2	TGTGCCAGCAGTCGTACAGGGGGAACCTATGGCTACACCTTC	CASSRTGGTYGYTF
NA	TRBV28	NA	TRBJ2-7	TGTGCCAGCAGTTTATGGGACGCCGACAGCTACCAACCCTACGAGCAGTACTTC	CASSLWDADSYQPYEQYF
once	TRBV5-3	NA	TRBJ1-5	TGTGCCAGAAGCCCCAGTCGGCAGGTGTACAATCAGCCCCAGCATTTT	CARSPSRQVYNQPQHF
NA	TRBV25-1	TRBD2	TRBJ2-1	TGTGCCAGCACCTACGGGACTAGCGGGGTTAATGAGCAGTTCTTC	CASTYGTSGVNEQFF
NA	TRBV6-5	NA	TRBJ2-7	TGTGCCAGCAGGGCAGGTCGAAGCTCCTACGAGCAGTACTTC	CASRAGRSSYEQYF
NA	TRBV13	TRBD2	TRBJ2-3	TGTGCCAGCAGCTTAGGAGCGGGGGGGCAAACGCAGTATTTT	CASSLGAGGQTQYF
NA	TRBV5-1	TRBD2	TRBJ2-3	TGCGCCAGCAGCCTAAGACTAGCGGGGGGGACAGATACGCAGTATTTT	CASSLRLAGGTDTQYF
NA	TRBV4-1	TRBD1	TRBJ2-7	TGCGCCAGCAGCCTTAGACAGGGGGACTACGAGCAGTACTTC	CASSLRQGDYEQYF
few	TRBV18	TRBD1	TRBJ2-7	TGTGCCAGCTTTGCGGGACAGGGGGCCTACGAGCAGTACTTC	CASFAGQGAYEQYF
once	TRBV25-1	NA	TRBJ2-5	TGTGCCAGCAGACCCTCAGGGGAAGAGACCCAGTACTTC	CASRPSGEETQYF
once	TRBV5-6	NA	TRBJ2-3	TGTGCCAGCAGCCCGGTCGGCACAGATACGCAGTATTTT	CASSPVGTDTQYF
NA	TRBV6-5	NA	TRBJ2-1	TGTGCCAGTGCGGGGAGAGGGGATGTCAATGGGCAGTTCTTC	CASAGRGDVNGQFF
NA	TRBV7-9	TRBD2	TRBJ2-1	TGTGCCAGCAGCTTAAGTCTAGCGGGAGTCGACGAGCAGTTCTTC	CASSLSLAGVDEQFF
once	TRBV9	NA	TRBJ2-1	TGTGCCAGCAGCCCCCCTGGAGGGCCGGCGAGCTCCTACAATGAGCAGTTCTTC	CASSPPGGPASSYNEQFF
few	TRBV5-1	NA	TRBJ1-1	TGCGCCAGCAGCTTGGAGGTAGCCAGGGGGAACACTGAAGCTTTCTTT	CASSLEVARGNTEAFF
NA	TRBV27	NA	TRBJ2-2	TGTGCCAGCAGGCGAGAGCTGATCGCGAACACCGGGGAGCTGTTTTTT	CASRRELIANTGELFF
NA	TRBV4-2	NA	TRBJ2-7	TGTGCCAGCAGCCCTACCGGACTTGCCTACGAGCAGTACTTC	CASSPTGLAYEQYF
NA	TRBV4-3	NA	TRBJ1-2	TGCGCCAGCAGCCAAGATAGACTAAACTATGGCTACACCTTC	CASSQDRLNYGYTF
NA	TRBV7-8	NA	TRBJ2-3	TGTGCCAGCAGCCCCCGGGGGGCGGGTAACACAGATACGCAGTATTTT	CASSPRGAGNTDTQYF
NA	TRBV6-6	TRBD2	TRBJ2-1	TGTGCCAGCAGTCCCAGCGGGGGGGTCTACAATGAGCAGTTCTTC	CASSPSGGVYNEQFF
NA	TRBV11-3	TRBD1	TRBJ2-7	TGTGCCAGCAGCCCCCGGGGTACAGGGACAGCCTACGAGCAGTACTTC	CASSPRGTGTAYEQYF
NA	TRBV18	NA	TRBJ2-5	TGTGCCAGCTCGCCGACTCAAGAGACCCAGTACTTC	CASSPTQETQYF
NA	TRBV5-6	TRBD1	TRBJ2-5	TGTGCCAGCAGGTACCGGGACAGGGAGACCCAGTACTTC	CASRYRDRETQYF
NA	TRBV7-8	TRBD2	TRBJ2-7	TGTGCCAGCACCCCGTCCGGACTAGCCGGCTACGAGCAGTACTTC	CASTPSGLAGYEQYF
NA	TRBV5-4	NA	TRBJ2-1	TGTGCCAGCAGCATCGGGACTCACGTCGATGAGCAGTTCTTC	CASSIGTHVDEQFF
NA	TRBV19	TRBD1	TRBJ1-2	TGTGCCAGTAGTATGTACAGGGGGAACTCCTATGGCTACACCTTC	CASSMYRGNSYGYTF